The 27 T cell receptor beta chains reported below all come from one sample, sequenced in a study of T cells in Graves' hyperthyroidism and ophthalmopathy. The CDR3 regions of TCR beta were amplified from RNA transcripts. The primer set for the first-round RT-PCR of the TCR CDR3 was HTBI. Each CDR3 protein gets one entry after TCRdb re-called the multiplex PCR reads with MiXCR. The sample includes approximately 640,000 distinct CDR3 sequences, roughly 17% of them seen just once. The sample comprised blood. The receptors originated from a man aged 45-60 years with Graves' hyperthyroidism.

This chain links TRBV7-2 with TRBJ2-7, with TRBD1 matching 7 bases. From germline, CDR1 is SGHTA and CDR2 FQGNSA. The CDR3 sequence is 16 residues long. Germline trimming cut 5 bases from V and 0 bases from J; bases unmatched to any gene: 10. CDR3 nucleotides: TGTGCCAGCAGCCAAAACAGGGGCCCCCCCTCCTACGAGCAGTACTTC. Translated: CASSQNRGPPSYEQYF.

This clonotype was counted ten times or more. The CDR3, as DNA: TGTGCCAGCCACTCCCCACTACAACAGGGGACAAACATTCAGTACTTC. Protein: CASHSPLQQGTNIQYF. The gene calls are TRBV18 and TRBJ2-4; 7 nucleotides line up with TRBD1. With V trimmed by 8 bases and J by 6 bases, 16 bases remained unmatched. This CDR3 is built from 16 residues. Per the germline V gene, CDR1 is KGHSH and CDR2 is LQKENI.

At least ten counts were recorded for this clonotype. The V call is TRBV6-1, the J call TRBJ1-1; 8 bases match TRBD1. Germline CDR1 and CDR2: MNHNS and SASEGT. J gave up 1 base and V 5 bases, and 6 bases lay outside the gene matches. The CDR3 consists of 15 residues. The CDR3 loop reads CASSYWTGQNTEAFF. CDR3 nucleotides: TGTGCCAGCAGTTATTGGACAGGGCAGAACACTGAAGCTTTCTTT.

This clonotype was picked up a small number of times. CDR3 nucleotides: TGTGCCAGTAGTATCACAAGACAGGTTAAGCCCTATGGCTACACCTTC. Translating it yields CASSITRQVKPYGYTF. The J gene is TRBJ1-2, the V gene TRBV19; TRBD1 is a possible D gene (6 bases). V lost 3 bases and J lost 4, with 18 bases in between. The germline V gene has CDR1 LNHDA and CDR2 SQIVND (reference sequence). The CDR3 contains 16 residues.

There are a few counts of this clonotype. CDR3 DNA sequence: TGTGCCAGCAGTTACAGGGTCCATGAGCAGTTCTTC. As protein: CASSYRVHEQFF. This chain connects TRBV6-2 or TRBV6-3 to TRBJ2-1; D uncertain. CDR3 length equals 12 residues. In germline, CDR1 is MNHEY, CDR2 SVGEGT. The ends were cut back, 2 bases at V and 8 bases at J, with 7 bases in the middle.

Ten or more counts support this clonotype. The J gene is TRBJ2-7, the V gene TRBV19; 10 nucleotides match TRBD2. Germline-derived CDR1 and CDR2 are LNHDA and SQIVND (reference sequence). Trimming cost V 5 bases and J 6 bases; bases outside gene matches: 7. The CDR3 loop spans 14 amino acids. The CDR3 region has the DNA TGTGCCAGTAGTTCTAGCGGGAGTCGTCGCGAGCAGTACTTC. Its protein product is CASSSSGSRREQYF.

There are a few counts of this clonotype. The V and J genes are TRBV2 and TRBJ1-5; D ambiguous. Trimming removed 7 bases from V and 6 bases from J, with 10 bases in between. The CDR3 has 12 residues. Germline V CDR1 and CDR2: SNHLY, FYNNEI. This CDR3 is CASTQGSQPQHF. DNA of the CDR3: TGTGCCAGCACCCAAGGAAGTCAGCCCCAGCATTTT.

In its sample, this clonotype was seen many times. The chain couples TRBV28 to TRBJ1-2; perhaps TRBD1 as D (5 bases). This CDR3 is 15 amino acids long. V dropped 7 bases and J dropped 2 bases, with 17 bases sitting between them. Germline loops: CDR1 MDHEN, CDR2 SYDVKM. The CDR3 DNA reads as TGTGCCAGCACCAGTCCGGGACGTCCAAACTATGGCTACACCTTC. This codes for CASTSPGRPNYGYTF.

This clonotype has ten or more counts. V gene TRBV28 combines with J gene TRBJ2-7; the match to TRBD2 covers 10 bases. The length of the CDR3 is 17 residues. Trimming cost V 5 bases and J 3 bases; bases outside gene matches: 13. The germline V gene has CDR1 MDHEN and CDR2 SYDVKM. The CDR3 loop reads CASSPDTRLAGDYEQYF. In DNA form, the CDR3 reads TGTGCCAGCAGTCCCGATACGCGGCTAGCGGGAGACTACGAGCAGTACTTC.

At least ten counts were recorded for this clonotype. V is TRBV11-2 and J is TRBJ1-2, with D hard to call. V gave up 2 bases and J gave up 4 bases, with 14 bases separating them. Looked up from germline, CDR1 is SGHAT and CDR2 is FQNNGV. The CDR3 totals 15 residues. In DNA form, the CDR3 reads TGTGCCAGCAGCTTATCGCTCGGAACGACCTATGGCTACACCTTC. Its translation is CASSLSLGTTYGYTF.

Points on this clonotype: This may be a read error: a much more frequent sequence differs by one nucleotide. The V gene is TRBV5-5, the J gene TRBJ2-3, with 8 nucleotides matching TRBD1. Germline-derived CDR1 and CDR2 are SGHKS and YYEKEE (reference sequence). The ends lost 4 bases at V and 2 bases at J; junction bases unmatched: 6. This CDR3 is 15 amino acids long. The CDR3 DNA reads TGTGCCAGCAGCCGAGGACAGGGAAACACAGATACGCAGTATTTT. It yields the protein CASSRGQGNTDTQYF.

The rearrangement links TRBV7-6 to TRBJ2-3; maybe TRBD2 (7 bases). Germline V lookup: CDR1 SGHVS, CDR2 FNYEAQ. The V and J ends lost 5 bases and 6 bases respectively, with 18 bases between them. The CDR3 is 15 amino acids. Written as DNA, the CDR3 is TGTGCCAGCAGCCCATCGGGGGGCGGGCCCGATACGCAGTATTTT. Amino acid sequence: CASSPSGGGPDTQYF.

This clonotype was observed at least ten times. The J gene is TRBJ1-2, the V gene TRBV3-1; D not resolved. Per germline, CDR1 LGHDT and CDR2 YNNKEL (reference sequence). The CDR3 loop spans 14 amino acids. V was clipped by 2 bases and J by 6 bases, with 13 bases between them. CDR3 sequence reads: CASSQTRRTHGYTF. CDR3 DNA: TGTGCCAGCAGCCAAACCAGGAGAACTCATGGCTACACCTTC.

This clonotype has at least ten counts. An end of the junction does not agree with germline; a read error may underlie this. This sequence joins TRBV7-9 and TRBJ1-2, with TRBD1 matching over 7 bases. Germline assignment: CDR1 SEHNR and CDR2 FQNEAQ (reference sequence). The CDR3 covers 13 residues. The CDR3 bases are TGCGCCAGCAGCTTGGCAGGGGGAGATGGCTACACCTTC. This codes for CASSLAGGDGYTF.

This clonotype has more than one count but fewer than ten. The V call is TRBV12-3 or TRBV12-4, the J call TRBJ1-1; unclear D gene. V gave up 4 bases and J gave up 11 bases, with 8 bases separating them. The CDR3 runs 10 residues. The chain's CDR3 is CASSSPVAFF. CDR3 coding DNA: TGTGCCAGCAGTTCACCGGTTGCTTTCTTT.

The chain carries TRBV4-1 and TRBJ1-1; TRBD1 might be the D (6 bases). The CDR3 contains 17 residues. With 6 bases removed from V and 0 bases from J, the gap between germline ends came to 20 bases. Germline V CDR1 and CDR2: MGHRA, YSYEKL. This CDR3 reads CASSLKRTDSLNTEAFF. CDR3 DNA sequence: TGCGCCAGCAGTCTCAAAAGAACGGACAGTCTGAACACTGAAGCTTTCTTT.

Of note for this clonotype: Compared with germline, one end of the junction differs, possibly owing to a read error. The rearrangement joins TRBV28 to TRBJ2-2; D possibly matches TRBD1 or TRBD2 (6 bases each). Germline V gene lookup returns CDR1 MDHEN and CDR2 SYDVKM. This CDR3 has 14 residues. CDR3 DNA sequence: TGTGCCAGCAGACGAGGGGGGAACTCCGGGGAGCTGTTTTTT. It translates to CASRRGGNSGELFF.

The rearrangement links TRBV9 to TRBJ2-3; D possibly corresponds to TRBD1 (6 bases). CDR1 SGDLS and CDR2 YYNGEE come from the germline V gene. CDR3 length: 18 amino acids. Trimming stripped 1 base from V and 3 bases from J, with 21 bases between. CDR3 protein: CASSVYPSPFGTTDTQYF. CDR3 DNA: TGTGCCAGCAGCGTATATCCGAGTCCTTTCGGGACAACAGATACGCAGTATTTT.

The rearrangement uses TRBV6-1 and TRBJ2-3, with D possibly matching TRBD1 (5 bases). The length of the CDR3 is 13 residues. Deletions cut 5 bases from V and 9 bases from J, with 15 bases between. The germline gives CDR1 MNHNS, CDR2 SASEGT. Here the CDR3 reads CASSPPGQGTQYF. The CDR3 region has the DNA TGTGCCAGCAGTCCCCCAGGGCAGGGCACGCAGTATTTT.

This clonotype was seen many times. The chain combines TRBV27 with TRBJ2-6; D is unclear. Germline values: CDR1 MNHEY, CDR2 SMNVEV (reference sequence). V was shortened by 2 bases and J by 0 bases, with 5 bases between the two germline ends. There are 15 residues in the CDR3. Written as DNA, the CDR3 is TGTGCCAGCAGTTTAGGCCACTCTGGGGCCAACGTCCTGACTTTC. Its translation: CASSLGHSGANVLTF. The full variable domain, its missing parts supplied by reference TRBV27 and TRBJ2-6, is EAQVTQNPRYLITVTGKKLTVTCSQNMNHEYMSWYRQDPGLGLRQIYYSMNVEVTDKGDVPEGYKVSRKEKRNFPLILESPSPNQTSLYFCASSLGHSGANVLTFGAGSRLTVL.

This clonotype came up many times. The chain is built from TRBV6-5 and TRBJ2-7; 10 positions agree with TRBD1. This CDR3 is built from 17 residues. Germline CDR1 is MNHEY and CDR2 is SVGAGI. Trimming cost V 0 bases and J 2 bases; bases outside gene matches: 7. For the CDR3, the DNA is TGTGCCAGCAGTTACTCTTCCCGGGACAGGGGTCCCTACGAGCAGTACTTC. This gives the protein CASSYSSRDRGPYEQYF.

CDR3 region: CASSAEGDGYTF. Written as DNA, the CDR3 is TGCGCCAGCAGTGCGGAGGGGGATGGCTACACCTTC. This chain joins TRBV10-2 and TRBJ1-2, with D perhaps matching TRBD1 (6 bases). Germline V lookup: CDR1 WSHSY, CDR2 SAAADI. V was cut by 4 bases and J by 6 bases, with 9 bases left in between. The CDR3 totals 12 residues.

The rearrangement uses TRBV28 and TRBJ1-2, with TRBD1 identical over 7 bases. The J segment lost 7 bases and the V segment lost 6 bases, leaving 11 bases of the junction unmatched. From germline, CDR1 is MDHEN and CDR2 SYDVKM. The CDR3 runs 14 residues. CDR3 in DNA: TGTGCCAGCAGACCAGATACAGGGGCGGGTGGCTACACCTTC. This gives the protein CASRPDTGAGGYTF.

In this sample, this clonotype turned up many times. The chain is built from TRBV11-2 and TRBJ2-7; D is unresolved. Trimming stripped 8 bases from V and 2 bases from J, with 13 bases between. CDR1 is SGHAT and CDR2 is FQNNGV in the germline V gene. This CDR3 comprises 13 residues. DNA for the CDR3: TGTGCCAGCGCGGCAGGCAGCGCCTACGAGCAGTACTTC. It encodes CASAAGSAYEQYF.

This clonotype was observed a few times. This chain uses TRBV20-1 with TRBJ2-7, with TRBD2 matching 16 bases. J lost 3 bases, V lost 0 bases, and 8 bases had no gene match. Looked up from germline, CDR1 is DFQATT and CDR2 is SNEGSKA (reference sequence). This CDR3 has 18 residues. The CDR3: CSARDGGLAGGGFYEQYF. CDR3 nucleotide sequence: TGCAGTGCTAGAGATGGGGGACTAGCGGGAGGGGGGTTCTACGAGCAGTACTTC.

Ten or more counts support this clonotype. The chain carries TRBV10-1 and TRBJ2-5; no firm D call. Germline loops: CDR1 WNHNN, CDR2 SYGVQD (reference sequence). The ends were cut back, 3 bases at V and 4 bases at J, with 3 bases in the middle. The CDR3 sequence is 11 residues long. The CDR3: CASSDRETQYF. The CDR3 DNA reads as TGCGCCAGCAGTGACAGAGAGACCCAGTACTTC.

There are many counts of this clonotype. The chain recombines TRBV27 with TRBJ2-3, with D maybe TRBD1 (5 bases). Germline V CDR1 and CDR2: MNHEY, SMNVEV (reference sequence). Trimming removed 1 base from V and 1 base from J, with 6 bases in between. There are 14 residues in the CDR3. The CDR3 sequence: CASSLFRGTDTQYF. The CDR3 region has the DNA TGTGCCAGCAGTTTATTCAGGGGCACAGATACGCAGTATTTT.